The clone carrying this T cell receptor (beta chain) was found a few times. Its antigen is not known. Via MiXCR, TCRdb re-called the RT-PCR reads, giving one row per CDR3 protein. The repertoire consists of around 650,000 distinct CDR3 sequences, with around a sixth occurring once and the leading ten covering 11%. With 6 bases clipped from V and 0 bases from J, the junction kept 9 bases outside the gene matches. CDR3 length equals 19 residues. CDR1 and CDR2 from the germline V gene are MNHNS and SASEGT. The entry originates in a study of response to subunit inactivated influenza vaccine. Overall study results and limits: Authors suggested each seasonal influenza vaccination recruits few new T cells.

The chain uses TRBV6-1 and TRBJ2-2; 14 nucleotides match TRBD2. The receptor comes from a man in his forties or fifties who received an inactivated influenza vaccine. The sequencing here drew on PBMCs from blood, taken roughly 12 days after vaccination. As DNA, the CDR3 is TGTGCCAGCAGGCTCCCGGGACTAGCGGGAGTTTCGAACACCGGGGAGCTGTTTTTT. As protein: CASRLPGLAGVSNTGELFF.